This TCR beta chain stems from a study of blood T cell repertoires in COVID-19. Whole-study context: Sample material is recorded as cDNA or gDNA derived from T cells, B-cell-depleted T cells, or PBMCs.

Clones were read by immunoSEQ multiplex PCR, and TCRdb kept only the in-frame ones, dropping some. The sample records 200,000 or so clones, roughly nine tenths being singletons. CDR1 is LGHNA, CDR2 YNFKEQ, per germline. The CDR3 loop spans 17 amino acids. V was cut by 0 bases and J by 0 bases, with 12 bases left in between. The chain has TRBV4-2 and TRBJ2-1; D might be TRBD2 (5 bases). This TCR came from a woman in her thirties or forties with acute COVID-19. The source material was PBMCs or T cells enriched from blood (not recorded which). Written as DNA, the CDR3 is TGTGCCAGCAGCCAAGACCCTAGCTCAAGCTCCTACAATGAGCAGTTCTTC. Protein product: CASSQDPSSSSYNEQFF.